What follows is one TCR beta chain and its context. Each CDR3 protein is one row after TCRdb ran MiXCR on the 5' RACE reads. The sample lists 400,000 to 550,000 distinct CDR3 sequences; about 20% were seen once. The CDR3 runs 15 residues. Per germline, CDR1 SGHAT and CDR2 FQNNGV. J lost 4 bases, V lost 4 bases, and 9 bases had no gene match. This entry is derived from a study of identical twins. A further study also used this sample, focusing on T cells expressing NK-cell markers. From that second work: Among eight sequenced donors, seven carried HCMV seropositivity while one was seronegative.

The chain recombines TRBV11-2 with TRBJ2-5; 7 bases are shared with TRBD1. This receptor was taken from a woman aged 18-29 years in good health. Source material: CD4+ T cells sorted from blood. This chain's CDR3 is CASSSSPRDRETQYF. Written as DNA, the CDR3 is TGTGCCAGCAGCTCCTCTCCTCGGGACAGAGAGACCCAGTACTTC.